The 7 T cell receptor beta chains listed next were all sequenced from one sample in a study of cytomegalovirus exposure and HLA in healthy donors. The PCR ran on 60 Vbeta and 13 Jbeta primers. The table came from immunoSEQ multiplex PCR; TCRdb's copy has only in-frame clones and leaves some out. In the table there are 130,000 or so clones, 76% of which are singletons. Sequencing was performed on PBMCs. The receptors come from a man between 35 and 55 years old in good health and CMV-seronegative.

This clone showed up just a few times. CDR3 nucleotide sequence: TGTGCCAGCAGCCCCTCTAGGGGTACTGAAGCTTTCTTT. Translating gives CASSPSRGTEAFF. The chain uses TRBV9 and TRBJ1-1, with TRBD1 as a possible D gene (5 bases). V was cut by 4 bases and J by 5 bases, with 12 bases left in between. The CDR3 extends over 13 amino acids. The germline V gene has CDR1 SGDLS and CDR2 YYNGEE. The full variable domain, completed using reference TRBV9 and TRBJ1-1, is DSGVTQTPKHLITATGQRVTLRCSPRSGDLSVYWYQQSLDQGLQFLIQYYNGEERAKGNILERFSAQQFPDLHSELNLSSLELGDSALYFCASSPSRGTEAFFGQGTRLTVV.

The chain carries TRBV30 and TRBJ1-5; 7 nucleotides agree with TRBD1. Trimming removed 2 bases from V and 4 bases from J; junction bases left unmatched: 5. The CDR3 spans 14 residues. Germline CDR1 and CDR2: GTSNPN and SVGIG (reference sequence). The CDR3 region is CAWSTNRGNQPQHF. The CDR3 DNA reads TGTGCCTGGAGTACAAACAGGGGTAATCAGCCCCAGCATTTT.

The gene calls are TRBV2 and TRBJ2-5, with 7 bases lining up with TRBD2. V shed 6 bases and J 0 bases; nucleotides not matched to a gene: 10. The CDR3 spans 16 residues. The germline CDR1 and CDR2 sequences are SNHLY and FYNNEI. Written as DNA, the CDR3 is TGTGCCAGCAGGACCGGGGGGTTCTTGTACCAAGAGACCCAGTACTTC. Residues: CASRTGGFLYQETQYF.

The genes are TRBV4-1 and TRBJ2-7, with 8 bases lining up with TRBD1. V was clipped by 3 bases and J by 3 bases; unmatched bases: 7. The CDR3 runs to 15 residues. The germline gives CDR1 MGHRA, CDR2 YSYEKL. The CDR3 here is CASSHPNRGDYEQYF. As DNA, the CDR3 is TGCGCCAGCAGCCATCCCAACAGGGGGGACTACGAGCAGTACTTC.

In regard to this clone: Relative to the germline gene, one junction end is altered; a read error may explain this. The chain recombines TRBV6-1 with TRBJ1-2; D not certain. Germline V gene data show CDR1 as MNHNS and CDR2 as SASEGT. This CDR3 spans 15 amino acids. CDR3 nucleotides: TGTGTCAGCAGTGAACTGGGCCCCGCTAACTATGGCTACACCTTC. Amino acids: CVSSELGPANYGYTF.

This clone was counted between two and nine times. The chain is built from TRBV7-6 and TRBJ2-5; the D gene is possibly TRBD2 (5 bases). This CDR3 contains 16 residues. Germline CDR1 is SGHVS and CDR2 is FNYEAQ. With 1 base removed from V and 7 bases from J, the gap between germline ends came to 19 bases. CDR3 coding DNA: TGTGCCAGCAGCTTAGGTTGGACGGGGAGTCTGGGGACCCAGTACTTC. Protein product: CASSLGWTGSLGTQYF.

The chain uses TRBV19 and TRBJ1-2, with 9 bases aligning to TRBD1. This CDR3 has 15 amino acids. J lost 7 bases, V lost 3 bases, and 9 bases had no gene match. Germline V CDR1 and CDR2: LNHDA, SQIVND (reference sequence). The CDR3 protein is CASSIDLQGAGGYTF. CDR3 bases: TGTGCCAGTAGTATTGATCTACAGGGGGCCGGTGGCTACACCTTC.